One sample yielded the 30 T cell receptor beta chains listed below, sequenced in a study of blood T cell repertoires in COVID-19. Repertoires were generated with immunoSEQ multiplex PCR, while TCRdb's copy carries only in-frame clones and drops some. The repertoire holds 100,000 or so clones, with roughly 92% as singletons. Specimen: peripheral blood. The receptors stem from a man aged 50-60 years with active COVID-19.

The chain employs TRBV7-9 and TRBJ2-5, with D unclear. Germline CDR1 SEHNR, CDR2 FQNEAQ (reference sequence). The length of the CDR3 is 12 residues. V lost 2 bases, J lost 4 bases, and 5 bases lay in between. The CDR3 protein is CASSLIGETQYF. The CDR3 nucleotides are TGTGCCAGCAGCTTAATCGGAGAGACCCAGTACTTC.

The rearrangement joins TRBV28 to TRBJ1-2; D is uncertain. CDR1 is MDHEN, CDR2 SYDVKM, per germline. This CDR3 has 11 residues. V was cut by 3 bases and J by 8 bases, with 7 bases left in between. This CDR3 reads CASSFPGGYTF. In nucleotides, the CDR3 is TGTGCCAGCAGTTTCCCGGGGGGCTACACCTTC.

This clone has just a few counts. The CDR3 nucleotides read TGCAGCGTCCCTGGACAGGGGTTCTATGGCTACACCTTC. Translated, it gives CSVPGQGFYGYTF. This sequence joins TRBV29-1 and TRBJ1-2; 9 positions match TRBD1. CDR1 and CDR2 (germline): SQVTM, ANQGSEA. The length of the CDR3 is 13 residues. The J segment lost 4 bases and the V segment lost 6 bases, leaving 6 bases of the junction unmatched.

This chain links TRBV12-3 or TRBV12-4 with TRBJ1-1; 7 bases agree with TRBD1. V shed 4 bases, J shed 5 bases, and the junction held 4 bases outside the gene matches. CDR3 length: 13 amino acids. The CDR3 loop is CASSSTGITEAFF. CDR3 DNA sequence: TGTGCCAGCAGTTCGACAGGGATAACTGAAGCTTTCTTT.

The chain recombines TRBV5-1 with TRBJ2-1; D is unresolved. This CDR3 has 13 residues. V lost 2 bases and J 9 bases, leaving 12 bases between the germline ends. CDR1 and CDR2 (germline): SGHRS, YFSETQ. CDR3 nucleotide sequence: TGCGCCAGCAGCTTCGATTCACCCAGTGAGCAGTTCTTC. This codes for CASSFDSPSEQFF.

The chain combines TRBV6-5 with TRBJ2-1; 7 bases line up with TRBD2. Germline loops: CDR1 MNHEY, CDR2 SVGAGI. The CDR3 totals 16 residues. V gave up 0 bases and J gave up 4 bases; unmatched junction bases: 6. CDR3 loop: CASSYSKFSGYNEQFF. CDR3 DNA sequence: TGTGCCAGCAGTTACTCGAAGTTTAGCGGGTACAATGAGCAGTTCTTC.

This sequence joins TRBV2 and TRBJ1-1; TRBD1 matches 7 bases. V lost 6 bases to trimming and J lost 4 bases; unmatched junction nucleotides: 8. This CDR3 is 14 amino acids long. Germline V gene sequence: CDR1 SNHLY, CDR2 FYNNEI. CDR3 in DNA: TGTGCCAGCAGCCTACAGGGGCCCGGCACTGAAGCTTTCTTT. Its protein product is CASSLQGPGTEAFF. Variable domain in full (rest from reference TRBV2 and TRBJ1-1): EPEVTQTPSHQVTQMGQEVILRCVPISNHLYFYWYRQILGQKVEFLVSFYNNEISEKSEIFDDQFSVERPDGSNFTLKIRSTKLEDSAMYFCASSLQGPGTEAFFGQGTRLTVV.

V is TRBV2 and J is TRBJ1-2, with 7 bases fitting TRBD1. Germline assignment: CDR1 SNHLY and CDR2 FYNNEI. The CDR3 contains 14 residues. Trimming took 4 bases from V and 8 from J; bases not matched to a gene: 10. CDR3 nucleotide sequence: TGTGCCAGCAGTGCCCCCGGGGACAGAATCGGCTACACCTTC. It encodes CASSAPGDRIGYTF.

This chain links TRBV5-1 with TRBJ2-5; 7 nucleotides line up with TRBD2. The CDR3 sequence is 15 residues long. Germline V lookup: CDR1 SGHRS, CDR2 YFSETQ. The junction had 8 bases not matched to a gene; V was cut back by 5 bases and J by 1 base. CDR3 nucleotide sequence: TGCGCCAGCAGTCGACTACTAGCGCGCCAAGAGACCCAGTACTTC. It specifies CASSRLLARQETQYF. Drawing the rest from reference TRBV5-1 and TRBJ2-5, the complete variable domain is KAGVTQTPRYLIKTRGQQVTLSCSPISGHRSVSWYQQTPGQGLQFLFEYFSETQRNKGNFPGRFSGRQFSNSRSEMNVSTLELGDSALYLCASSRLLARQETQYFGPGTRLLVL.

The chain joins TRBV24-1 to TRBJ2-1; possibly TRBD2 for D (5 bases). The germline CDR1 and CDR2 sequences are KGHDR and SFDVKD. This CDR3 has 12 residues. V lost 6 bases and J lost 9, with 11 bases in between. CDR3 coding DNA: TGTGCCACCAGTACTGGTCGGGGTGAGCAGTTCTTC. It translates to CATSTGRGEQFF.

The genes are TRBV3-1 (or the pseudogene TRBV3-2) and TRBJ2-7; 7 positions agree with TRBD1. After removal of 0 bases from V and 4 bases from J, the junction contained 3 bases not matched to a gene. This CDR3 is 14 amino acids long. CDR1 is LGHDT and CDR2 is YNNKEL in the germline V gene (reference sequence). The CDR3 region has the DNA TGTGCCAGCAGCCAAGATGACAGGGAATACGAGCAGTACTTC. Translated, it gives CASSQDDREYEQYF.

The V and J genes are TRBV10-2 and TRBJ2-2; D not certain. The V end lost 1 base, the J end lost 4 bases, and 10 bases lay between the germline ends. Per germline, CDR1 WSHSY and CDR2 SAAADI. The CDR3 is made up of 15 amino acids. The CDR3 DNA reads TGCGCCAGCAGTGAGTTGAAACTACTCACCGGGGAGCTGTTTTTT. Amino acids: CASSELKLLTGELFF.

This sequence joins TRBV6-5 and TRBJ2-4; perhaps TRBD2 as D (6 bases). CDR1 and CDR2 (germline): MNHEY, SVGAGI. This CDR3 is 14 amino acids long. V was trimmed by 5 bases and J by 7 bases, leaving 15 bases between them. For the CDR3, the DNA is TGTGCCAGCAGTCGGGCGGGAAAGGAGAACATTCAGTACTTC. Residues: CASSRAGKENIQYF.

The genes are TRBV6-5 and TRBJ2-7; 9 bases match TRBD1. Unmatched junction bases numbered 7, after V lost 5 bases and J lost 2 bases. This CDR3 spans 15 amino acids. Germline V gene lookup returns CDR1 MNHEY and CDR2 SVGAGI. CDR3 region: CASSPYGQGTYEQYF. The CDR3 coding sequence is TGTGCCAGCAGTCCCTACGGACAGGGGACCTACGAGCAGTACTTC.

This chain uses TRBV2 with TRBJ2-3, with TRBD1 as a possible D gene (5 bases). CDR1 and CDR2 from the germline V gene are SNHLY and FYNNEI. This CDR3 is built from 14 residues. Trimming pared 3 bases from V and 2 bases from J, leaving 9 bases between. This CDR3 is CASSEGLYTDTQYF. CDR3 DNA: TGTGCCAGCAGTGAGGGGCTTTACACAGATACGCAGTATTTT.

The rearrangement uses TRBV28 and TRBJ2-7; 12 bases match TRBD2. The CDR3 runs 15 residues. The junction had 7 bases not matched to a gene; V was cut back by 4 bases and J by 6 bases. Germline V gives CDR1 MDHEN, CDR2 SYDVKM. As DNA, the CDR3 is TGTGCCAGCAGTTCTAGCGGGAGGGGGGTTTTCGAGCAGTACTTC. Its translation: CASSSSGRGVFEQYF.

Only one count was recorded for this clone. V gene TRBV2 combines with J gene TRBJ2-1; D gene unclear. The ends were cut back, 5 bases at V and 10 bases at J, with 12 bases in the middle. CDR3 size: 12 residues. The germline gives CDR1 SNHLY, CDR2 FYNNEI. The CDR3 loop is CASSRLAGEQFF. The CDR3 nucleotides read TGTGCCAGCAGTCGACTGGCTGGGGAGCAGTTCTTC.

The chain combines TRBV27 with TRBJ2-3; D might be TRBD2 (5 bases). V shed 6 bases and J shed 2 bases, with 12 bases lying between them. There are 14 residues in the CDR3. Germline V gene sequence: CDR1 MNHEY, CDR2 SMNVEV (reference sequence). The CDR3 protein is CASSGRGYTDTQYF. The CDR3 coding sequence is TGTGCCAGCAGCGGGCGAGGGTACACAGATACGCAGTATTTT.

The chain uses TRBV5-4 and TRBJ2-7; the match to TRBD2 covers 13 bases. Germline CDR1 reads SGHNT; CDR2 reads YYREEE (reference sequence). V lost 4 bases and J lost 7; bases outside the gene matches: 5. The CDR3 runs to 14 residues. CDR3 nucleotide sequence: TGTGCCAGCAGCCCCCAGGGACTAGCGGGGGAGCAGTACTTC. It specifies CASSPQGLAGEQYF.

This clone has more than one count but fewer than ten. This chain links TRBV9 with TRBJ1-3; TRBD1 matches at 7 bases. CDR1 is SGDLS, CDR2 YYNGEE, per germline. The CDR3 covers 16 residues. The J segment lost 1 base and the V segment lost 0 bases, leaving 4 bases of the junction unmatched. The CDR3 DNA sequence: TGTGCCAGCAGCGTAGGACAGGGATCATCTGGAAACACCATATATTTT. Residues: CASSVGQGSSGNTIYF.

A single count supports this clone. This chain connects TRBV5-4 to TRBJ2-1, with 9 bases fitting TRBD2. Germline CDR1 reads SGHNT; CDR2 reads YYREEE (reference sequence). The CDR3 is 15 amino acids. V lost 1 base, J lost 5 bases, and 4 bases stayed unmatched. DNA for the CDR3: TGTGCCAGCAGCTTGATCCAGCGGGGGGACAATGAGCAGTTCTTC. Protein: CASSLIQRGDNEQFF.

This clone was counted a single time. The chain uses TRBV2 and TRBJ2-7; TRBD2 matches 8 bases. This CDR3 contains 16 residues. The germline V gene has CDR1 SNHLY and CDR2 FYNNEI. The J segment lost 7 bases and the V segment lost 0 bases, leaving 11 bases of the junction unmatched. The CDR3 spells CASSEAPPLAGGEQYF. The CDR3 DNA reads TGTGCCAGCAGTGAAGCCCCCCCGCTAGCGGGCGGGGAGCAGTACTTC.

The gene calls are TRBV30 and TRBJ1-4, with 7 bases that match TRBD1. The CDR3 is 12 residues long. CDR1 GTSNPN and CDR2 SVGIG come from the germline V gene (reference sequence). V lost 2 bases and J lost 10; bases outside the gene matches: 4. The CDR3 protein is CAWSTTGVKLFF. In DNA, the CDR3 is TGTGCCTGGAGTACCACAGGGGTAAAACTGTTTTTT.

This clone appeared a few times. The genes are TRBV7-9 and TRBJ2-4, with 7 bases lining up with TRBD2. The V gene end was trimmed by 2 bases and the J gene end by 6 bases; junction bases not matched to a gene: 4. Germline CDR1 and CDR2: SEHNR and FQNEAQ (reference sequence). The CDR3 totals 14 residues. The CDR3: CASSLQGEGNIQYF. The CDR3 DNA sequence: TGTGCCAGCAGCTTACAAGGGGAGGGAAACATTCAGTACTTC.

CDR3 loop: CASSSVAGGGPGNIQYF. CDR3 DNA: TGTGCCAGCAGCTCCGTAGCGGGAGGGGGACCGGGAAACATTCAGTACTTC. The chain links TRBV7-3 to TRBJ2-4, with TRBD2 matching over 11 bases. J was trimmed by 6 bases and V by 4 bases; bases with no gene match: 11. The CDR3 runs 17 residues. Germline loops: CDR1 SGHTA, CDR2 FQGTGA.

The chain joins TRBV7-2 to TRBJ1-1; maybe TRBD1 (6 bases). Germline V gene data show CDR1 as SGHTA and CDR2 as FQGNSA. V was shortened by 4 bases and J by 4 bases, with 10 bases between the two germline ends. This CDR3 comprises 13 residues. CDR3 nucleotide sequence: TGTGCCAGCAGCTCCGGGGGGGCCACTGAAGCTTTCTTT. Its protein product is CASSSGGATEAFF.

The V gene is TRBV20-1, the J gene TRBJ2-3, with D possibly being TRBD2 (6 bases). The CDR3 has 11 residues. Germline CDR1 reads DFQATT; CDR2 reads SNEGSKA (reference sequence). Between the trimmed V and J ends, which lost 5 bases and 6 bases, there was a span of 9 bases. CDR3 sequence (DNA): TGCAGTGCTCGGGACTTTGATACGCAGTATTTT. This gives the protein CSARDFDTQYF.

Turning to this clone: An end of the junction differs from the germline gene, which may be a read error. The chain uses TRBV19 and TRBJ2-1; D ambiguous. Per the germline V gene, CDR1 is LNHDA and CDR2 is SQIVND (reference sequence). The CDR3 sequence is 13 residues long. This CDR3 is CASISSSNNEQFF. DNA for the CDR3: TGTGCCAGTATCAGTAGCTCCAACAATGAGCAGTTCTTC.

The chain uses TRBV11-2 and TRBJ2-7, with 10 bases matching TRBD2. The CDR3 loop spans 15 amino acids. Germline V gene lookup returns CDR1 SGHAT and CDR2 FQNNGV. The junction had 7 bases not matched to a gene; V was cut back by 2 bases and J by 6 bases. The chain's CDR3 is CASSLHLGLAREQYF. CDR3 DNA: TGTGCCAGCAGCTTACACCTGGGACTAGCGCGCGAGCAGTACTTC. The complete variable domain, with remaining parts taken from reference TRBV11-2 and TRBJ2-7, reads EAGVAQSPRYKIIEKRQSVAFWCNPISGHATLYWYQQILGQGPKLLIQFQNNGVVDDSQLPKDRFSAERLKGVDSTLKIQPAKLEDSAVYLCASSLHLGLAREQYFGPGTRLTVT.

V is TRBV5-4 and J is TRBJ2-7; unclear D gene. The CDR3 is 15 amino acids. Trimming removed 0 bases from V and 0 bases from J, with 10 bases in between. The germline gives CDR1 SGHNT, CDR2 YYREEE (reference sequence). CDR3 bases: TGTGCCAGCAGCTTGGGAGGTTTTGGCTCCTACGAGCAGTACTTC. Translated, it gives CASSLGGFGSYEQYF.